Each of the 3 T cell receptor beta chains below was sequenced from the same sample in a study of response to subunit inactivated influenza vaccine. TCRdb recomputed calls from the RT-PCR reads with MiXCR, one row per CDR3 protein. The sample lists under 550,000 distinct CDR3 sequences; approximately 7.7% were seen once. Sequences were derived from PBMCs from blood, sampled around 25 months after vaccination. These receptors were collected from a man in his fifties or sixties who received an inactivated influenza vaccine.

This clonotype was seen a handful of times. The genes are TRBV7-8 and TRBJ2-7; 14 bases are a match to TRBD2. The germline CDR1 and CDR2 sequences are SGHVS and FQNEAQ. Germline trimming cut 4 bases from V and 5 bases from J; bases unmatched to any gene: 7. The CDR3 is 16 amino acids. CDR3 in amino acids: CASSSSTSGRANEQYF. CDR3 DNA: TGTGCCAGCAGCTCCTCGACTAGCGGGAGGGCCAACGAGCAGTACTTC.

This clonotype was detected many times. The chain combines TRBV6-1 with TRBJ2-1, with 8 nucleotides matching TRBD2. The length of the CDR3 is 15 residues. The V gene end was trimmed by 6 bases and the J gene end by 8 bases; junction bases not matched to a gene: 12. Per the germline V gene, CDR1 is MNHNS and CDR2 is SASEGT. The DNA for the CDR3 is TGTGCCAGCAGGAAAGCGGGAGATGGGATGTATGAGCAGTTCTTC. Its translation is CASRKAGDGMYEQFF.

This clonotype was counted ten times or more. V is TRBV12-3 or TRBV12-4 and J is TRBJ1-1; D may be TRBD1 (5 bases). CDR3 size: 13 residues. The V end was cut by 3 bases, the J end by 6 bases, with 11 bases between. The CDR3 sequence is CASSFGAAAEAFF. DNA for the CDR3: TGTGCCAGCAGTTTTGGGGCGGCGGCTGAAGCTTTCTTT.